One sample yielded the 21 T cell receptor beta chains listed below, sequenced in a study of CD4 T cells in relation to SARS-CoV-2 and coronaviruses. What these receptors recognize is not known. Profiling relied on immunoSEQ multiplex PCR, and the TCRdb table lists in-frame clones only, not all of them. Of some 46,000 clones in the sample, roughly 87% were seen once. The sequencing sample was made of naive CD4+ T cells from PBMCs, cultured in vitro. Described subset: naive CD4+ T cells isolated by negative enrichment. These receptors originate from an adult with COVID-19.

The chain carries TRBV2 and TRBJ1-2; tentative D call: TRBD1 (5 bases). CDR1 is SNHLY, CDR2 FYNNEI, per germline. The V end lost 2 bases, the J end lost 3 bases, and 13 bases lay between the germline ends. There are 15 residues in the CDR3. CDR3 sequence (DNA): TGTGCCAGCAGTGAAATGGGGCAGGTCGACTATGGCTACACCTTC. It yields the protein CASSEMGQVDYGYTF.

The genes are TRBV2 and TRBJ2-2; D unclear. The germline gives CDR1 SNHLY, CDR2 FYNNEI. CDR3 length: 13 amino acids. Trimming cost V 6 bases and J 2 bases, with 7 bases left between them. This CDR3 reads CASSTLNTGELFF. The CDR3 DNA sequence: TGTGCCAGCAGCACCCTTAACACCGGGGAGCTGTTTTTT.

This sequence joins TRBV6-6 and TRBJ1-3, with 7 nucleotides matching TRBD1. Per the germline V gene, CDR1 is MNHNY and CDR2 is SVGAGI (reference sequence). The V gene end was trimmed by 5 bases and the J gene end by 2 bases; junction bases not matched to a gene: 12. This CDR3 has 17 amino acids. CDR3 sequence (DNA): TGTGCCAGCAGTCCCCGACAGGGAAGGAAAGCTGGAAACACCATATATTTT. As protein: CASSPRQGRKAGNTIYF.

The chain recombines TRBV2 with TRBJ2-5; D ambiguous. This CDR3 has 13 residues. Germline V gene lookup returns CDR1 SNHLY and CDR2 FYNNEI. The V and J ends lost 3 bases and 7 bases respectively, with 12 bases between them. The CDR3 coding sequence is TGTGCCAGCAGTGAGACGAGAGAAGGGACCCAGTACTTC. Protein sequence: CASSETREGTQYF. The full variable domain, its missing parts supplied by reference TRBV2 and TRBJ2-5, is EPEVTQTPSHQVTQMGQEVILRCVPISNHLYFYWYRQILGQKVEFLVSFYNNEISEKSEIFDDQFSVERPDGSNFTLKIRSTKLEDSAMYFCASSETREGTQYFGPGTRLLVL.

There are a few counts of this clone. This chain joins TRBV2 and TRBJ1-1; D gene uncertain. V lost 11 bases to trimming and J lost 2 bases, with 18 bases between them. Germline-derived CDR1 and CDR2 are SNHLY and FYNNEI. The CDR3 loop spans 14 amino acids. CDR3 sequence: CAAHEGILNTEAFF. In nucleotides, the CDR3 is TGTGCCGCTCACGAAGGAATTCTCAACACTGAAGCTTTCTTT.

The rearrangement joins TRBV18 to TRBJ1-1; the D gene is possibly TRBD1 (6 bases). V was shortened by 5 bases and J by 6 bases, with 19 bases between the two germline ends. The CDR3 loop spans 15 amino acids. From germline, CDR1 is KGHSH and CDR2 LQKENI. The CDR3 loop is CASSIQYSGASEAFF. For the CDR3, the DNA is TGTGCCAGCTCAATCCAGTACTCGGGGGCGTCTGAAGCTTTCTTT.

The V call is TRBV14, the J call TRBJ2-5; 8 bases are a match to TRBD2. CDR3 length equals 18 residues. Unmatched junction bases numbered 15, after V lost 1 base and J lost 5 bases. CDR1 is SGHDN and CDR2 is FVKESK in the germline V gene. The CDR3 DNA reads TGTGCCAGCAGCCAAGGTTGGGAAGCGGGAGCTCGATGGGAGACCCAGTACTTC. Encoded protein: CASSQGWEAGARWETQYF.

This clone has just one count. The rearrangement links TRBV6-2 or TRBV6-3 to TRBJ1-1; D uncertain. V lost 6 bases and J lost 5, with 13 bases in between. The CDR3 extends over 13 amino acids. CDR1 is MNHEY, CDR2 SVGEGT, per germline. CDR3 region: CASSLRVPTEAFF. The CDR3 DNA is TGTGCCAGCAGCCTTAGGGTTCCGACTGAAGCTTTCTTT.

The chain carries TRBV29-1 and TRBJ1-4; D remains unclear. From germline, CDR1 is SQVTM and CDR2 ANQGSEA. Trimming cost V 1 base and J 8 bases, with 14 bases left between them. The CDR3 has 14 amino acids. The CDR3 sequence is CSVEGDGRGEKLFF. CDR3 nucleotides: TGCAGCGTTGAAGGCGACGGGCGAGGCGAAAAACTGTTTTTT.

V is TRBV6-5 and J is TRBJ1-1; D is possibly TRBD1 (6 bases). V was cut by 5 bases and J by 1 base, with 14 bases left in between. The CDR3 contains 15 residues. From germline, CDR1 is MNHEY and CDR2 SVGAGI. CDR3 nucleotides: TGTGCCAGCAGTCGCAACCAGGGGCCGAACACTGAAGCTTTCTTT. It encodes CASSRNQGPNTEAFF.

V and J are TRBV6-5 and TRBJ2-7, with D tentatively TRBD1 or TRBD2 (6 bases each). The germline V gene has CDR1 MNHEY and CDR2 SVGAGI. The germline V and J ends were trimmed by 6 bases and 7 bases, with 16 bases remaining between them. This CDR3 has 13 residues. CDR3 region: CASSLTGRKEQYF. In DNA form, the CDR3 reads TGTGCCAGCAGCCTAACAGGGAGGAAAGAGCAGTACTTC.

V gene TRBV9 combines with J gene TRBJ2-3; 8 nucleotides match TRBD2. Per germline, CDR1 SGDLS and CDR2 YYNGEE. V gave up 0 bases and J gave up 2 bases; unmatched junction bases: 5. The CDR3 has 16 amino acids. The CDR3, as DNA: TGTGCCAGCAGCGTAGATCTTAGCGGGGCCACAGATACGCAGTATTTT. Residues: CASSVDLSGATDTQYF.

The chain combines TRBV3-1 (or the pseudogene TRBV3-2) with TRBJ1-1; no reliable D call. The V end lost 1 base, the J end lost 5 bases, and 8 bases lay between the germline ends. There are 13 residues in the CDR3. The germline CDR1 and CDR2 sequences are LGHDT and YNNKEL (reference sequence). The CDR3 reads CASSQGRLTEAFF. DNA for the CDR3: TGTGCCAGCAGCCAAGGTCGTCTGACTGAAGCTTTCTTT.

This sequence joins TRBV3-1 (or the pseudogene TRBV3-2) and TRBJ2-3; 7 bases align to TRBD1. V gave up 5 bases and J gave up 0 bases; unmatched junction bases: 5. Germline CDR1 reads LGHDT; CDR2 reads YNNKEL (reference sequence). There are 15 residues in the CDR3. The CDR3 protein is CASSKGTASTDTQYF. In DNA form, the CDR3 reads TGTGCCAGCAGCAAGGGGACAGCTAGCACAGATACGCAGTATTTT.

This chain links TRBV5-1 with TRBJ2-1, with no clear D. Germline V CDR1 and CDR2: SGHRS, YFSETQ. CDR3 length equals 14 residues. V lost 0 bases, J lost 7 bases, and 11 bases lay in between. The CDR3 coding sequence is TGCGCCAGCAGCTTGGTAGTAATTGAGAATGAGCAGTTCTTC. This gives the protein CASSLVVIENEQFF.

This clone was picked up one time. The gene calls are TRBV5-6 and TRBJ2-3, with 12 nucleotides matching TRBD2. The CDR3 extends over 16 amino acids. Germline values: CDR1 SGHDT, CDR2 YYEEEE. V trimming: 4 bases; J trimming: 0 bases; junction bases outside the gene matches: 3. The CDR3 nucleotides read TGTGCCAGCAGCCGGACTAGCGGGGCGAGCACAGATACGCAGTATTTT. Amino acids: CASSRTSGASTDTQYF. The entire variable domain, with the rest obtained from reference TRBV5-6 and TRBJ2-3, is as follows: DAGVTQSPTHLIKTRGQQVTLRCSPKSGHDTVSWYQQALGQGPQFIFQYYEEEERQRGNFPDRFSGHQFPNYSSELNVNALLLGDSALYLCASSRTSGASTDTQYFGPGTRLTVL.

The chain carries TRBV4-1 and TRBJ2-1, with TRBD2 matching over 11 bases. CDR1 is MGHRA and CDR2 is YSYEKL in the germline V gene. The CDR3 consists of 18 residues. The J segment lost 4 bases and the V segment lost 2 bases, leaving 10 bases of the junction unmatched. CDR3 residues: CASSQKGLAGGGYNEQFF. CDR3 in DNA: TGCGCCAGCAGCCAAAAGGGGCTAGCGGGAGGTGGATACAATGAGCAGTTCTTC.

This clone was seen more than once but under ten times. The chain combines TRBV30 with TRBJ1-6; no definite D call. CDR1 is GTSNPN and CDR2 is SVGIG in the germline V gene (reference sequence). The CDR3 loop spans 12 amino acids. The V end lost 4 bases, the J end lost 10 bases, and 11 bases lay between the germline ends. The CDR3, as DNA: TGTGCCTGGACCGTAGAGCAATCACCCCTCCACTTT. Its protein product is CAWTVEQSPLHF.

This clone was counted a few times. The CDR3 loop is CASSPPRGEQFF. The CDR3 DNA sequence: TGCGCCAGCAGCCCCCCTCGAGGTGAGCAGTTCTTC. The chain is built from TRBV4-1 and TRBJ2-1; D unclear. CDR3 length: 12 residues. The germline V and J ends were trimmed by 4 bases and 9 bases, with 10 bases remaining between them. Germline assignment: CDR1 MGHRA and CDR2 YSYEKL.

The V call is TRBV6-5, the J call TRBJ2-7; 10 bases map to TRBD1. Germline V lookup: CDR1 MNHEY, CDR2 SVGAGI. Trimming at V came to 5 bases and at J to 4 bases, leaving 5 bases not matched to a gene. This CDR3 spans 14 amino acids. The CDR3 coding sequence is TGTGCCAGCAGTCGACAGGGGGCTAGTTACGAGCAGTACTTC. This sequence encodes CASSRQGASYEQYF.

This chain uses TRBV10-3 with TRBJ1-5, with unresolved D. From germline, CDR1 is ENHRY and CDR2 SYGVKD. The CDR3 runs 14 residues. V shed 5 bases and J shed 0 bases, with 8 bases lying between them. The CDR3 DNA sequence: TGTGCCATCAGTCTCGGACCTAGCAATCAGCCCCAGCATTTT. It yields the protein CAISLGPSNQPQHF.